In its sample, the clone carrying this T cell receptor beta chain was seen many times. The sample comes from a study of Graves' ophthalmopathy and Graves' hyperthyroidism. Between the trimmed V and J ends, which lost 1 base and 7 bases, there was a span of 19 bases. The CDR3 is made up of 16 amino acids. From germline, CDR1 is LNHNV and CDR2 YYDKDF (reference sequence). The sequenced template was RNA, covering the TCR beta CDR3 region. First-round RT-PCR relied on HTBI primers, and a second-round multiplex PCR came next. TCRdb re-analysed the multiplex PCR reads in MiXCR, keeping a single row per CDR3 protein. Of over 45,000 distinct CDR3 sequences in the sample, under 55% were seen once.

This receptor was taken from an adult man with Graves' ophthalmopathy. The chain carries TRBV15 and TRBJ1-2; TRBD1 is a possible D gene (6 bases). The sequencing sample was made of peripheral blood. The CDR3 sequence: CATSRGLRGGGRGYTF. DNA for the CDR3: TGTGCCACCAGCAGAGGGTTGAGGGGGGGCGGCCGTGGCTACACCTTC.